This T cell receptor beta chain was observed in a study of T cell changes during pregnancy in multiple sclerosis. V lost 1 base and J lost 3; bases outside the gene matches: 3. CDR1 and CDR2 (germline): SGHTA, FQGTGA. The CDR3 totals 15 residues. The repertoire was sequenced with immunoSEQ multiplex PCR; TCRdb's copy has only in-frame clones and lacks some. The sample lists roughly 61,000 clones, 93% seen once, with under 2% in the top ten. The TCR was taken from a female donor with multiple sclerosis, enrolled in a pregnancy study. The J gene is TRBJ2-1, the V gene TRBV7-3; 7 nucleotides agree with TRBD2. This sample comprised peripheral blood, obtained after pregnancy. CDR3 residues: CASSLSERDYNEQFF. CDR3 bases: TGTGCCAGCAGCTTAAGCGAGCGGGACTACAATGAGCAGTTCTTC.